This T cell receptor (beta chain) was found in a study of shared clonotypes between healthy human individuals. This CDR3 has 13 amino acids. Germline V gene sequence: CDR1 SGDLS, CDR2 YYNGEE. Trimming left V 5 bases short and J 0 bases short, with 9 bases between. The study, taken as a whole, reports: Naive CD4 clonotypes were shared across a handful of donors at 4.5% to 6%. Only blood underwent sampling, and tissue repertoires likely differ.

Original data processing: Junction-only sequences without quality scores came from ImmunoSEQ, so filtering differed. The data were produced by immunoSEQ multiplex PCR, yet TCRdb's version contains in-frame clones alone and is incomplete. V, J and clone size derive from that table, while D and trimming were established from the DNA sequence. The sample has millions of clones; 90% to 95% are singletons. Concerning this clone: The antigen is unknown.

The V and J genes are TRBV9 and TRBJ2-7, with D hard to call. The sequenced sample was naive CD4+ T cells sorted from blood. Subset denoted: CD45RA+ positively selected. This clonotype was obtained from a man in his late teens or twenties in good health. CDR3 region: CASSNSDSYEQYF. The CDR3 nucleotides are TGTGCCAGCAGTAACAGCGACTCCTACGAGCAGTACTTC.